The 2 T cell receptor beta chains in this list originate from one sample, sequenced in a study of OX40 agonist ivuxolimab in advanced cancers. The data were produced by immunoSEQ multiplex PCR, yet TCRdb's version contains in-frame clones alone and is incomplete. Among 55,000 to 70,000 clones, 80% to 85% were seen once, and the ten largest hold around 9.9%. The material was CD4+ or CD8+ T cells sorted from blood, obtained in a trial of the OX40 agonist ivuxolimab. These TCRs come from an adult with an advanced solid tumor such as melanoma, head and neck, liver or kidney cancer.

This clone was detected only once. The chain carries TRBV19 and TRBJ2-5; D might be TRBD1 or TRBD2, each matching 7 bases. Trimming pared 11 bases from V and 7 bases from J, leaving 20 bases between. The CDR3 loop spans 13 amino acids. Germline lookup yields CDR1 LNHDA and CDR2 SQIVND (reference sequence). CDR3: CAVGVSGGVTQYF. DNA for the CDR3: TGTGCCGTAGGGGTATCAGGGGGGGTGACCCAGTACTTC.

The chain has TRBV10-3 and TRBJ1-1; no reliable D call. The CDR3 length is 13 residues. Germline assignment: CDR1 ENHRY and CDR2 SYGVKD. V was trimmed by 6 bases and J by 8 bases, leaving 16 bases between them. The CDR3 spells CAIRGREGREAFF. CDR3 sequence (DNA): TGTGCCATCAGGGGCCGCGAGGGAAGGGAAGCTTTCTTT.